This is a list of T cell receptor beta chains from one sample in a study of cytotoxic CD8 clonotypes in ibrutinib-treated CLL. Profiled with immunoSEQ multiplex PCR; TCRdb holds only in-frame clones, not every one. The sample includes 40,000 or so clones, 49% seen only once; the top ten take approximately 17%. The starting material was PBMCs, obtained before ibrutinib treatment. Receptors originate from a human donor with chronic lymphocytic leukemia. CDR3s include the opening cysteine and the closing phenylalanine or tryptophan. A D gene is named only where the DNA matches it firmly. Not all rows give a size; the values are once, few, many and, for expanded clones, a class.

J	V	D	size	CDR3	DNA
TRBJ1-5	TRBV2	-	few	CASRSRGGNQPQHF	TGTGCCAGCAGAAGCCGGGGGGGCAATCAGCCCCAGCATTTT
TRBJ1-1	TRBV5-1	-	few	CASSLVDSYTEAFF	TGCGCCAGCAGCTTGGTCGACAGTTACACTGAAGCTTTCTTT
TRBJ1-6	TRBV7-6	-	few	CASSLRQNSPLHF	TGTGCCAGCAGCCTGCGACAGAATTCACCCCTCCACTTT
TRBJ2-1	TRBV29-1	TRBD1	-	CSVGGERTGVIDEQFF	TGCAGCGTTGGCGGAGAACGGACAGGGGTTATCGATGAGCAGTTCTTC
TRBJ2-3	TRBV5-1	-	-	CASSLASIVGADTQYF	TGCGCCAGCAGCTTGGCCTCAATAGTCGGGGCAGATACGCAGTATTTT
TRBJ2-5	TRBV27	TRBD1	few	CPRDSQETQYF	TGTCCTAGGGACAGCCAAGAGACCCAGTACTTC
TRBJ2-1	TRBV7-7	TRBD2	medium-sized	CASSTLAGGPNEQFF	TGTGCTAGCAGCACACTAGCGGGGGGGCCCAATGAGCAGTTCTTC
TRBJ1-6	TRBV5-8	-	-	CASSGGRDGNSPLHF	TGTGCCAGCAGCGGGGGCAGGGACGGTAATTCACCCCTCCACTTT
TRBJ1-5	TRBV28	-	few	CASSVIGTGLWPQHF	TGTGCCAGCAGTGTCATCGGAACAGGGTTGTGGCCCCAGCATTTT
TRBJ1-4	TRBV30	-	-	CAWSQTSVGGNEKLFF	TGTGCCTGGAGTCAAACTAGCGTAGGGGGGAATGAAAAACTGTTTTTT
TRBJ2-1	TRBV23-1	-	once	CASNPGFVRRYNEQFF	TGCGCCAGCAACCCGGGATTCGTCAGGAGATACAATGAGCAGTTCTTC
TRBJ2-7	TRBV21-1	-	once	CASSSEDLGRREQYF	TGTGCCAGCAGCTCGGAGGACCTTGGGAGACGCGAGCAGTACTTC
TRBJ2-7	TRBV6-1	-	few	CASSLDVGTLYEQYF	TGTGCCAGCAGTTTGGACGTAGGGACCCTCTACGAGCAGTACTTC
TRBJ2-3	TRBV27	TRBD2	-	CASSFQTSGGDTQYF	TGTGCCAGCAGTTTCCAAACTAGCGGCGGGGATACGCAGTATTTT
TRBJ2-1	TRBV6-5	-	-	CASSYSGTYQFF	TGTGCCAGCAGTTACTCGGGGACTTATCAGTTCTTC
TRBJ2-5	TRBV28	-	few	CASSLAGETQYF	TGTGCCAGCAGTTTAGCAGGGGAGACCCAGTACTTC
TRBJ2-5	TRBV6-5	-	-	CASSLGGRETQYF	TGTGCCAGCAGCCTCGGGGGCCGAGAGACCCAGTACTTC
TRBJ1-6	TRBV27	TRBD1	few	CASSLLRTGLNSPLHF	TGTGCCAGCAGTTTACTGAGGACAGGATTAAATTCACCCCTCCACTTT
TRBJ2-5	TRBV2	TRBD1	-	CASSDQGEETQYF	TGTGCCAGCAGTGACCAGGGGGAAGAGACCCAGTACTTC
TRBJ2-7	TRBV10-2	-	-	CASKQGHVVIEQYF	TGCGCCAGCAAGCAAGGGCACGTGGTAATCGAGCAGTACTTC
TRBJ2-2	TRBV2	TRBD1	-	CASSERQGATGELFF	TGTGCCAGCAGTGAACGACAGGGGGCCACCGGGGAGCTGTTTTTT
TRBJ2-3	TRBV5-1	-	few	CASSPRLDPIPDTQYF	TGCGCCAGCAGCCCTCGACTAGATCCTATTCCAGATACGCAGTATTTT
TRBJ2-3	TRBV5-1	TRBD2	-	CASSLEASGGAADTQYF	TGCGCCAGCAGCTTGGAGGCTAGCGGGGGGGCGGCAGATACGCAGTATTTT
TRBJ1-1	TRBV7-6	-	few	CASSLGTGASTEAFF	TGTGCCAGCAGCTTAGGTACGGGGGCGAGCACTGAAGCTTTCTTT
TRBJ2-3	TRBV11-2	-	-	CASSLGSGFYTDTQYF	TGTGCCAGCAGTTTGGGGTCCGGATTTTACACAGATACGCAGTATTTT
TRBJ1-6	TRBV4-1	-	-	CASSQVGLGYNSPLHF	TGCGCCAGCAGCCAAGTGGGGTTGGGGTATAATTCACCCCTCCACTTT